Shown below are 20 T cell receptor beta chains from a single sample sequenced in a study of OX40 agonist ivuxolimab in advanced cancers. Library method: the immunoSEQ multiplex PCR assay. The table comes from immuneACCESS by way of TCRdb, which keeps in-frame sequences with V and J called. Part of the clones is missing from these tables; in studies checked, under half for an unresolved V gene and the rest for unknown reasons. Recorded for this sample are fewer than 25,000 clones; roughly 84% of them occurred a single time. 36% of the sample goes to the ten largest clones. The input for sequencing was CD4+ or CD8+ T cells sorted from blood, taken in a trial of the OX40 agonist ivuxolimab. These receptors were collected from an adult with an advanced solid tumor such as melanoma, head and neck, liver or kidney cancer.

The V and J genes are TRBV5-5 and TRBJ2-4; D might be TRBD1 (6 bases). This CDR3 contains 14 residues. Germline CDR1 reads SGHKS; CDR2 reads YYEKEE (reference sequence). The ends were cut back, 3 bases at V and 0 bases at J, with 7 bases in the middle. The CDR3 sequence: CASSSGVAKNIQYF. CDR3 nucleotide sequence: TGTGCCAGCAGCTCAGGGGTAGCCAAAAACATTCAGTACTTC.

Sample share makes this clone medium-sized (0.01 to 0.1%). The V gene is TRBV27, the J gene TRBJ2-7, with 12 bases that match TRBD2. V was clipped by 10 bases and J by 6 bases; unmatched bases: 7. The CDR3 runs 13 residues. Germline CDR1 is MNHEY and CDR2 is SMNVEV (reference sequence). The CDR3 region is CATRLAGAAEQYF. CDR3 DNA: TGTGCCACCCGACTAGCGGGAGCGGCCGAGCAGTACTTC.

This chain connects TRBV7-8 to TRBJ2-2; TRBD2 is a possible D gene (6 bases). V was trimmed by 5 bases and J by 3 bases, leaving 10 bases between them. The germline gives CDR1 SGHVS, CDR2 FQNEAQ. This CDR3 comprises 14 residues. CDR3 coding DNA: TGTGCCAGCAGCCTGGGACTTGACACCGGGGAGCTGTTTTTT. Translated: CASSLGLDTGELFF.

This clone was seen once. V usage is TRBV28 and J usage is TRBJ1-5; D call uncertain. Germline V gene data show CDR1 as MDHEN and CDR2 as SYDVKM. The CDR3 is 12 residues long. The V gene lost 7 bases and the J gene lost 7 bases, with 11 bases spanning the gap. The DNA for the CDR3 is TGTGCCAGCAAGGACTTTCTCCAGCCCCAGCATTTT. This translates into CASKDFLQPQHF. Full variable domain (rest looked up from reference TRBV28 and TRBJ1-5): DVKVTQSSRYLVKRTGEKVFLECVQDMDHENMFWYRQDPGLGLRLIYFSYDVKMKEKGDIPEGYSVSREKKERFSLILESASTNQTSMYLCASKDFLQPQHFGDGTRLSIL.

The chain has TRBV11-3 and TRBJ2-1, with a possible D match to TRBD1 (7 bases). The CDR3 is made up of 12 amino acids. CDR1 and CDR2 (germline): SGHNT, YENEEA. V lost 5 bases and J 7 bases, leaving 9 bases between the germline ends. CDR3 coding DNA: TGTGCCAGCAGCCCAGGGGGGAATGAGCAGTTCTTC. Residues: CASSPGGNEQFF.

The V and J genes are TRBV27 and TRBJ1-1, with D maybe TRBD1 (5 bases). The CDR3 runs to 15 residues. The V end lost 5 bases, the J end lost 5 bases, and 18 bases lay between the germline ends. Germline V CDR1 and CDR2: MNHEY, SMNVEV (reference sequence). This CDR3 is CASSPYWGGYTEAFF. The CDR3 coding sequence is TGTGCCAGCAGTCCCTACTGGGGGGGATATACTGAAGCTTTCTTT.

Only one count was recorded for this clone. V gene TRBV2 combines with J gene TRBJ2-3; D not certain. CDR3 length: 15 residues. Trimming removed 2 bases from V and 6 bases from J, with 15 bases in between. From germline, CDR1 is SNHLY and CDR2 FYNNEI. CDR3 DNA: TGTGCCAGCAGTGAACACCCCCGACTCGCGGATACGCAGTATTTT. It specifies CASSEHPRLADTQYF.

This clone has just a few counts. The chain recombines TRBV30 with TRBJ2-7; D remains ambiguous. V was pared by 2 bases and J by 2 bases, with 7 bases between. From germline, CDR1 is GTSNPN and CDR2 SVGIG (reference sequence). This CDR3 contains 12 residues. Here the CDR3 reads CAWSFLTYEQYF. CDR3 DNA sequence: TGTGCCTGGAGTTTCCTGACCTACGAGCAGTACTTC.

The chain links TRBV27 to TRBJ2-5, with 11 bases identical to TRBD2. Per the germline V gene, CDR1 is MNHEY and CDR2 is SMNVEV (reference sequence). Unmatched junction bases numbered 2, after V lost 7 bases and J lost 4 bases. The CDR3 is 13 residues long. The CDR3 here is CASIAGGTETQYF. Written as DNA, the CDR3 is TGTGCCAGCATAGCGGGAGGGACAGAGACCCAGTACTTC.

This clone was observed many times. The chain couples TRBV4-1 to TRBJ2-1; TRBD2 matches at 10 bases. The CDR3 has 16 residues. Germline CDR1 is MGHRA and CDR2 is YSYEKL. With V trimmed by 3 bases and J by 2 bases, 4 bases remained unmatched. CDR3 nucleotides: TGCGCCAGCAGCCACCCGAGCGGGGGGGCCTACAATGAGCAGTTCTTC. This encodes CASSHPSGGAYNEQFF.

This clone rates as medium-sized. The chain has TRBV7-2 and TRBJ1-5; no firm D call. CDR3 length: 14 amino acids. Germline V gives CDR1 SGHTA, CDR2 FQGNSA. V dropped 3 bases and J dropped 0 bases, with 6 bases sitting between them. The CDR3 reads CASSLQASNQPQHF. The CDR3 DNA reads TGTGCCAGCAGCTTGCAGGCTAGCAATCAGCCCCAGCATTTT.

The chain links TRBV13 to TRBJ2-7, with D perhaps given as TRBD1 or TRBD2 (5 bases each). The germline gives CDR1 PRHDT, CDR2 FYEKMQ (reference sequence). This CDR3 has 14 amino acids. V was trimmed by 5 bases and J by 5 bases, leaving 16 bases between them. CDR3 sequence: CASSGDVSPDEQYF. CDR3 bases: TGTGCCAGCAGCGGGGACGTCAGCCCCGACGAGCAGTACTTC.

The V call is TRBV11-2, the J call TRBJ1-2; TRBD1 matches at 7 bases. The ends lost 6 bases at V and 3 bases at J; junction bases unmatched: 7. The germline V gene encodes CDR1 SGHAT and CDR2 FQNNGV. The CDR3 has 14 amino acids. Here the CDR3 reads CASRIGQAHYGYTF. DNA of the CDR3: TGTGCCAGCAGGATTGGACAGGCGCACTATGGCTACACCTTC.

The CDR3 DNA is TGTGCCAGCAGCCTGGACAGGGGGGTCCCTTACAATGAGCAGTTCTTC. Amino acid sequence: CASSLDRGVPYNEQFF. The genes are TRBV7-2 and TRBJ2-1, with 10 bases that match TRBD1. CDR3 length: 16 residues. The V and J ends lost 5 bases and 4 bases, in that order; junction bases with no gene match: 8. Looked up from germline, CDR1 is SGHTA and CDR2 is FQGNSA. Combining the CDR3 with reference TRBV7-2 and TRBJ2-1 gives the whole variable domain GAGVSQSPSNKVTEKGKDVELRCDPISGHTALYWYRQSLGQGLEFLIYFQGNSAPDKSGLPSDRFSAERTGGSVSTLTIQRTQQEDSAVYLCASSLDRGVPYNEQFFGPGTRLTVL.

The gene calls are TRBV9 and TRBJ2-7, with 9 bases identical to TRBD2. The germline CDR1 and CDR2 sequences are SGDLS and YYNGEE. The CDR3 has 15 residues. Unmatched junction bases numbered 2, after V lost 0 bases and J lost 1 base. The CDR3 DNA reads as TGTGCCAGCAGCGTAGGGCTAGCGGGGTCCTACGAGCAGTACTTC. This sequence encodes CASSVGLAGSYEQYF.

V is TRBV27 and J is TRBJ2-1; 8 bases agree with TRBD2. The trim removed 5 bases at V and 2 bases at J, leaving 8 bases unmatched. The CDR3 covers 16 residues. The germline V gene has CDR1 MNHEY and CDR2 SMNVEV (reference sequence). CDR3 protein: CASSNSAGETYNEQFF. CDR3 nucleotide sequence: TGTGCCAGCAGTAATTCAGCGGGAGAGACCTACAATGAGCAGTTCTTC.

This sequence joins TRBV5-5 and TRBJ1-1; D might be TRBD1 (6 bases). The CDR3 length is 14 residues. Deletions cut 0 bases from V and 4 bases from J, with 10 bases between. Germline V gives CDR1 SGHKS, CDR2 YYEKEE (reference sequence). In DNA form, the CDR3 reads TGTGCCAGCAGCTTGGGACAGGCGTCCACTGAAGCTTTCTTT. It codes for CASSLGQASTEAFF.

This rearrangement joins TRBV19 to TRBJ2-5; 10 bases fit TRBD1. The V and J ends lost 7 bases and 5 bases, in that order; junction bases with no gene match: 10. The CDR3 length is 15 residues. Per germline, CDR1 LNHDA and CDR2 SQIVND (reference sequence). This chain's CDR3 is CASMNTRTGGETQYF. In DNA form, the CDR3 reads TGTGCCAGTATGAACACCCGGACAGGGGGGGAGACCCAGTACTTC.

This clone has just one count. The rearrangement joins TRBV5-4 to TRBJ2-5, with 8 bases lining up with TRBD1. V lost 0 bases, J lost 3 bases, and 10 bases stayed unmatched. The CDR3 has 17 amino acids. In germline, CDR1 is SGHNT, CDR2 YYREEE (reference sequence). The CDR3 DNA follows: TGTGCCAGCAGCTTGGTTCTGACAGGGGCGGCCAAAGAGACCCAGTACTTC. Protein product: CASSLVLTGAAKETQYF.

The V gene is TRBV19, the J gene TRBJ2-1, with D possibly TRBD1 on 5 matching bases. Germline V CDR1 and CDR2: LNHDA, SQIVND (reference sequence). Trimming pared 6 bases from V and 8 bases from J, leaving 23 bases between. The CDR3 totals 16 residues. CDR3 bases: TGTGCCAGTAGCTCTCTCGAAGGGTTTTTAGGGGATGAGCAGTTCTTC. It translates to CASSSLEGFLGDEQFF.